This T cell receptor (beta chain) was sequenced for a study of blood T cell repertoires in COVID-19. Looking at the study overall: The study drew acute and convalescent COVID-19 samples from the United States, Italy and Spain.

Grouping used clinical history reported by participants in a survey and questionnaire. Either two negative PCRs, clearance, or symptom resolution qualified Cohort 3 donors as recovered. From germline, CDR1 is LNHNV and CDR2 YYDKDF (reference sequence). CDR3 size: 15 residues. The ends were cut back, 0 bases at V and 4 bases at J, with 12 bases in the middle. Original processing notes: Estimates of nucleated cell counts were drawn from the amplification of reference gene primers. Clones were sequenced by immunoSEQ multiplex PCR, and TCRdb holds only the in-frame ones, with some missing. The D gene and trimming were derived from the DNA, and the V and J assignments and clone size from that table. Among 140,000 or so clones listed, around 85% were seen once.

V gene TRBV15 combines with J gene TRBJ1-2; D remains ambiguous. Sequencing was performed on PBMCs or T cells enriched from blood (not recorded which). The clonotype originates from a woman in her thirties or forties who had recovered from COVID-19. The CDR3 DNA follows: TGTGCCACCAGCAGAGATCACGGGAGGCCCTATGGCTACACCTTC. Residues: CATSRDHGRPYGYTF.